Presented here are 23 T cell receptor beta chains from one specimen sequenced in a study of T-cell reconstitution after alpha-beta-depleted transplantation in children. TCRbeta library construction was performed incorporating unique molecular identifiers. MiXCR, run by TCRdb on the PCR reads, gives a single entry per CDR3 protein. This sample has some 140,000 distinct CDR3 sequences; roughly 10% occur once, and the top ten carry under 30%. Sequences were derived from PBMCs, mostly from graft donor cells, sampled 180 days after TCRalphabeta/CD19-depleted stem cell transplant. The receptors originated from a girl under three years old who had a stem cell transplant for combined immunodeficiency, so the T cells may come from the graft donor.

The genes are TRBV7-3 and TRBJ2-5; D tentatively fits TRBD1 or TRBD2 (5 bases each). V lost 0 bases to trimming and J lost 10 bases, with 21 bases between them. The CDR3 is 16 residues long. Germline V lookup: CDR1 SGHTA, CDR2 FQGTGA. The CDR3 protein is CASSLTGRLPPSDQYF. DNA of the CDR3: TGTGCCAGCAGCTTAACGGGACGGCTCCCCCCAAGTGACCAGTACTTC.

This clonotype appeared a few times. The chain recombines TRBV7-2 with TRBJ1-6, with D unclear. The V gene's germline CDR1 is SGHTA and CDR2 FQGNSA. Trimming cost V 0 bases and J 0 bases, with 12 bases left between them. The CDR3 loop spans 18 amino acids. For the CDR3, the DNA is TGTGCCAGCAGCTTAGCCCCCTCCCTCAGCTCCTATAATTCACCCCTCCACTTT. Translation gives CASSLAPSLSSYNSPLHF.

The gene calls are TRBV7-2 and TRBJ1-6; tentatively, D is TRBD1 (6 bases). V shed 5 bases and J shed 8 bases, with 13 bases lying between them. Germline V gene sequence: CDR1 SGHTA, CDR2 FQGNSA. The CDR3 has 14 amino acids. As DNA, the CDR3 is TGTGCCAGCAGCCAAGGACAGCCGTATTCACCCCTCCACTTT. The encoded protein is CASSQGQPYSPLHF.

This clonotype occurred a few times. V is TRBV27 and J is TRBJ2-5, with D maybe TRBD2 (6 bases). CDR1 and CDR2 from the germline V gene are MNHEY and SMNVEV (reference sequence). V was cut by 4 bases and J by 1 base, with 13 bases left in between. This CDR3 is built from 15 residues. The CDR3 sequence: CASSSPNSGQETQYF. The CDR3 DNA reads TGTGCCAGCAGTTCCCCGAATAGCGGCCAAGAGACCCAGTACTTC.

Notes on this clonotype: A read error may explain this, as a much larger clone is one base away. The chain is built from TRBV5-1 and TRBJ1-1; the match to TRBD1 covers 7 bases. V lost 6 bases, J lost 9 bases, and 8 bases stayed unmatched. CDR1 is SGHRS, CDR2 YFSETQ, per germline. This CDR3 has 12 amino acids. This chain's CDR3 is CASIWGGQQAFF. For the CDR3, the DNA is TGCGCCAGCATCTGGGGGGGACAGCAAGCTTTCTTT.

This clonotype has more than one count but fewer than ten. The chain carries TRBV7-2 and TRBJ2-7; D not certain. V lost 3 bases, J lost 0 bases, and 15 bases lay in between. Germline CDR1 reads SGHTA; CDR2 reads FQGNSA. The CDR3 runs to 16 residues. DNA for the CDR3: TGTGCCAGCAGCTTCCAGACTCACGCTAGCTCCTACGAGCAGTACTTC. Translation gives CASSFQTHASSYEQYF.

This clonotype appeared many times. The gene calls are TRBV4-1 and TRBJ2-2; D gene ambiguous. The CDR3 consists of 13 residues. Trimming cost V 0 bases and J 6 bases, with 5 bases left between them. Germline V gives CDR1 MGHRA, CDR2 YSYEKL. The CDR3 sequence is CASSQDGAGELFF. The CDR3 bases are TGCGCCAGCAGCCAAGATGGAGCCGGGGAGCTGTTTTTT.

The sample holds many counts of this clonotype. This chain connects TRBV12-3 or TRBV12-4 to TRBJ2-5, with 8 bases identical to TRBD1. This CDR3 is 16 amino acids long. With V trimmed by 6 bases and J by 3 bases, 12 bases remained unmatched. CDR3 nucleotide sequence: TGTGCCAGCAGCCCCCGACAGGGGACGGGAGAAGAGACCCAGTACTTC. This translates into CASSPRQGTGEETQYF.

This chain connects TRBV5-6 to TRBJ2-4, with 8 bases aligning to TRBD1. The J segment lost 6 bases and the V segment lost 0 bases, leaving 11 bases of the junction unmatched. CDR1 SGHDT and CDR2 YYEEEE come from the germline V gene. The CDR3 consists of 17 residues. The CDR3 DNA reads as TGTGCCAGCAGCTTGGCCGGCAGGGGGCTGGGGGGAAACATTCAGTACTTC. Its translation: CASSLAGRGLGGNIQYF.

This chain links TRBV29-1 with TRBJ1-1; D is ambiguous. Germline V gives CDR1 SQVTM, CDR2 ANQGSEA. The ends were cut back, 3 bases at V and 8 bases at J, with 7 bases in the middle. The CDR3 extends over 10 amino acids. CDR3: CSVDKDEAFF. The CDR3 region has the DNA TGCAGCGTTGATAAGGACGAAGCTTTCTTT.

This clonotype has ten or more counts. The chain employs TRBV5-1 and TRBJ2-7, with D hard to call. V was cut by 0 bases and J by 6 bases, with 19 bases left in between. The CDR3 contains 16 residues. Germline CDR1 and CDR2: SGHRS and YFSETQ. The CDR3 DNA reads as TGCGCCAGCAGCTTGGCCCTCCGTACGTCCGGGCTCGAGCAGTACTTC. This translates into CASSLALRTSGLEQYF.

V gene TRBV13 combines with J gene TRBJ2-7; 10 nucleotides align to TRBD1. The J segment lost 7 bases and the V segment lost 4 bases, leaving 13 bases of the junction unmatched. The CDR3 is 16 residues long. CDR1 and CDR2 (germline): PRHDT, FYEKMQ (reference sequence). CDR3 sequence reads: CASSSISDRGSWEQYF. CDR3 bases: TGTGCCAGCAGCTCCATTTCGGACAGGGGGAGCTGGGAGCAGTACTTC.

This clonotype was observed a handful of times. This chain connects TRBV5-1 to TRBJ2-2, with 9 bases lining up with TRBD1. The CDR3 sequence is 15 residues long. Per germline, CDR1 SGHRS and CDR2 YFSETQ. V shed 4 bases and J 2 bases; nucleotides not matched to a gene: 3. The CDR3 sequence is CASSPGQGNTGELFF. CDR3 DNA sequence: TGCGCCAGCAGCCCGGGACAGGGTAACACCGGGGAGCTGTTTTTT.

This chain uses TRBV20-1 with TRBJ2-7; 7 bases map to TRBD2. The CDR3 consists of 16 residues. Germline assignment: CDR1 DFQATT and CDR2 SNEGSKA (reference sequence). V dropped 0 bases and J dropped 2; count of bases not matched to a gene: 10. DNA for the CDR3: TGCAGTGCTAGAGATCCCTCAGGGCTAGCGGCCTACGAGCAGTACTTC. Translating gives CSARDPSGLAAYEQYF.

This clonotype was recorded only once. This may be a read error: a much more frequent sequence differs by one nucleotide. The V call is TRBV20-1, the J call TRBJ2-3; TRBD2 is a possible D gene (6 bases). This CDR3 has 14 residues. Germline V gives CDR1 DFQATT, CDR2 SNEGSKA (reference sequence). CDR3 residues: CSASRDSGVDRQYF. CDR3 DNA: TGCAGTGCTAGTAGGGACTCCGGAGTGGATAGGCAGTATTTT.

This clonotype was seen only a few times. The CDR3 nucleotides read TGCAGTGCTAGAGATCAAAGGGGGCCGGTCACTGAAGCTTTCTTT. It translates to CSARDQRGPVTEAFF. This chain connects TRBV20-1 to TRBJ1-1; 7 bases align to TRBD1. The CDR3 is made up of 15 amino acids. V gave up 0 bases and J gave up 4 bases; unmatched junction bases: 8. The germline V gene encodes CDR1 DFQATT and CDR2 SNEGSKA (reference sequence).

This clonotype was detected only a few times. This chain uses TRBV20-1 with TRBJ2-7; 9 bases line up with TRBD2. The trim removed 5 bases at V and 5 bases at J, leaving 7 bases unmatched. Germline V CDR1 and CDR2: DFQATT, SNEGSKA (reference sequence). CDR3 length equals 13 residues. The CDR3 nucleotides are TGCAGTGCTCAGATGACTAGCGGCGACGAGCAGTACTTC. This encodes CSAQMTSGDEQYF.

This clonotype turned up a few times. The DNA for the CDR3 is TGCAGTGCTAACCTCCCCGAGTCCTACAATGAGCAGTTCTTC. Residues: CSANLPESYNEQFF. V gene TRBV20-1 combines with J gene TRBJ2-1; D is unclear. Looked up from germline, CDR1 is DFQATT and CDR2 is SNEGSKA (reference sequence). The CDR3 extends over 14 amino acids. The ends were cut back, 4 bases at V and 1 base at J, with 11 bases in the middle.

This chain uses TRBV9 with TRBJ2-7, with 7 bases aligning to TRBD1. V gave up 7 bases and J gave up 1 base; unmatched junction bases: 5. CDR3 length equals 13 residues. CDR1 and CDR2 from the germline V gene are SGDLS and YYNGEE. The CDR3 DNA reads as TGTGCCAGCTCTAGGGGGCCTTCCTACGAGCAGTACTTC. It specifies CASSRGPSYEQYF.

This clonotype has more than one count but fewer than ten. The rearrangement links TRBV20-1 to TRBJ2-7, with D unresolved. Germline V lookup: CDR1 DFQATT, CDR2 SNEGSKA (reference sequence). The V end lost 6 bases, the J end lost 7 bases, and 16 bases lay between the germline ends. The CDR3 length is 12 residues. CDR3 residues: CSARKGSGEQYF. In nucleotides, the CDR3 is TGCAGTGCACGCAAGGGTTCGGGTGAGCAGTACTTC.

The rearrangement uses TRBV28 and TRBJ1-2; D unclear. This CDR3 contains 13 residues. Germline values: CDR1 MDHEN, CDR2 SYDVKM. Trimming took off 11 bases at V and 8 bases at J, with 21 bases between the two ends. The CDR3: CAAEISPPQGYTF. Written as DNA, the CDR3 is TGTGCCGCCGAAATTTCCCCCCCCCAGGGCTACACCTTC.

This chain links TRBV29-1 with TRBJ2-5, with 7 bases identical to TRBD2. J lost 4 bases, V lost 4 bases, and 3 bases had no gene match. The CDR3 sequence is 12 residues long. Germline lookup yields CDR1 SQVTM and CDR2 ANQGSEA. In DNA form, the CDR3 reads TGCAGCGTTGGGGAGGGGCGAGAGACCCAGTACTTC. It is translated as CSVGEGRETQYF.

In this sample, this clonotype turned up many times. The chain joins TRBV6-2 or TRBV6-3 to TRBJ1-5, with D possibly being TRBD1 (6 bases). Germline V gene lookup returns CDR1 MNHEY and CDR2 SVGEGT. There are 15 residues in the CDR3. Trimming left V 0 bases short and J 6 bases short, with 12 bases between. The CDR3 loop is CASSYSIQGRQPQHF. Written as DNA, the CDR3 is TGTGCCAGCAGTTACTCGATACAGGGACGTCAGCCCCAGCATTTT.